The source of this T cell receptor beta chain is a study of blood T cells in healthy people across ages. Study-wide results and limits: A strong correlation between TCR beta diversity and naive T cell percentage was seen. Per million T cells, TCR beta diversity dropped roughly linearly as age increased.

Note on this clonotype: As yet, its antigen is unknown.

Ranging in age from about 6 to 100, the donors were healthy Caucasian individuals from Russia. Germline V gene lookup returns CDR1 LGHDT and CDR2 YNNKEL (reference sequence). Trimming pared 2 bases from V and 3 bases from J, leaving 14 bases between. This CDR3 has 15 residues. Next came a second PCR, run for about 6 to 12 cycles, which used a sample-barcoded 5' primer along with a J-beta primer mix. Per-sample output comprised a minimum of 2.5 million paired-end reads containing CDR3. TCRdb reprocessed the 5' RACE reads with MiXCR, giving one entry per CDR3 protein. The sample has almost 1 million distinct CDR3 sequences, approximately 50% seen once.

The TCR sequence derives from a woman aged 60 to 75 in good health. This rearrangement joins TRBV3-1 to TRBJ2-7, with a weak D call TRBD2 (6 bases). Sequencing was performed on blood. This chain's CDR3 is CASSQLRDSRYEQYF. Here the CDR3 DNA reads TGTGCCAGCAGCCAACTCCGGGACTCCCGCTACGAGCAGTACTTC.